This record concerns one T cell receptor (beta chain) sequence. Its target is not known. CDR3 size: 12 residues. Looked up from germline, CDR1 is MNHNS and CDR2 is SASEGT. After removal of 11 bases from V and 7 bases from J, the junction contained 10 bases not matched to a gene. This sample is drawn from a study of cytomegalovirus exposure and HLA in healthy donors. PCR used 60 Vbeta primers and 13 Jbeta primers. The repertoire was sequenced with immunoSEQ multiplex PCR; TCRdb's copy has only in-frame clones and lacks some. There are 240,000 or so clones in the sample; approximately 82% occur only once, and around 8.6% lies in the top ten. Study-level findings and limits: Reports showed the classifier diagnosing cytomegalovirus status with high specificity and sensitivity. Some highly shared sequence variants likely arose as a pipeline artifact. Through in vitro validation, three CMV-associated chains were shown to be specific for CMV antigens.

The material sequenced was PBMCs. This chain links TRBV6-1 with TRBJ1-2; 7 bases fit TRBD1. This TCR was recovered from a woman aged 55-75 years in good health and CMV-seropositive. CDR3 sequence (DNA): TGTGCCGCTCACAACCAGGGGGGTGGCTACACCTTC. Its translation: CAAHNQGGGYTF.